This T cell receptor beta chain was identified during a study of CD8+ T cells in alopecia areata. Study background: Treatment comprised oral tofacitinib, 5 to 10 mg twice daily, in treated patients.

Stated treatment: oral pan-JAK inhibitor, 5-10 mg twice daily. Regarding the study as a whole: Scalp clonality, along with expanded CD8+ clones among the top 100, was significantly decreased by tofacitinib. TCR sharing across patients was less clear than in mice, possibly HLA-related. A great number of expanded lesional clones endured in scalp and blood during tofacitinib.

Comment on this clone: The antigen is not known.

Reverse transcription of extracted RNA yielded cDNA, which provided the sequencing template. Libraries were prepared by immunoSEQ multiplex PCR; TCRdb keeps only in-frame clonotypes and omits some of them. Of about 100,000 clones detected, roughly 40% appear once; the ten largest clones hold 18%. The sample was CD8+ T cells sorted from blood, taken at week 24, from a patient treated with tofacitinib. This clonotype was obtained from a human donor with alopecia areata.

The chain's CDR3 is CASGGGNTEAFF. The CDR3 DNA follows: TGTGCCAGCGGGGGTGGGAACACTGAAGCTTTCTTT. The chain employs TRBV7-6 and TRBJ1-1; D may be TRBD1 (5 bases). The CDR3 covers 12 residues. Germline CDR1 is SGHVS and CDR2 is FNYEAQ. The V end lost 8 bases, the J end lost 1 base, and 8 bases lay between the germline ends.